Each of the 30 T cell receptor beta chains below was sequenced from the same sample in a study of post-analysis software for immune sequencing data. General study findings and limits: Patients used several TRBV segments, including TRBV5-6, TRBV5-1 and TRBV20-1, more often than controls.

cDNA libraries for TCR beta contained unique molecular identifiers. TCRdb called the PCR reads again in MiXCR, with one record for every CDR3 protein. Of some 500,000 distinct CDR3 sequences listed, approximately 45% are singletons. Their antigens are not known. The specimen was blood. The source is a girl aged 10-17 years with multiple sclerosis.

This clonotype was seen a few times. The chain employs TRBV9 and TRBJ2-5; 8 bases line up with TRBD1. CDR1 SGDLS and CDR2 YYNGEE come from the germline V gene. The CDR3 extends over 14 amino acids. V lost 4 bases, J lost 5 bases, and 7 bases stayed unmatched. DNA for the CDR3: TGTGCCAGCAGCCCCGGACAGGGAGGCGAGACCCAGTACTTC. Translated, it gives CASSPGQGGETQYF. The variable domain in full, with the rest retrieved from reference TRBV9 and TRBJ2-5, is DSGVTQTPKHLITATGQRVTLRCSPRSGDLSVYWYQQSLDQGLQFLIQYYNGEERAKGNILERFSAQQFPDLHSELNLSSLELGDSALYFCASSPGQGGETQYFGPGTRLLVL.

This clonotype appeared once. The chain links TRBV20-1 to TRBJ2-7; 8 nucleotides match TRBD2. Matching the DNA end better, TRBJ2-5 makes the J call doubtful. Germline CDR1 reads DFQATT; CDR2 reads SNEGSKA (reference sequence). The CDR3 is made up of 14 amino acids. CDR3 DNA: TGCAGTGCTAGAACGGGAGGGCCTGCAGAGACCCAGTACTTC. Protein product: CSARTGGPAETQYF.

This chain connects TRBV7-9 to TRBJ2-7; D gene unclear. The DNA end is more similar to TRBJ2-5, so the J call may be wrong. The CDR3 consists of 14 residues. Germline lookup yields CDR1 SEHNR and CDR2 FQNEAQ (reference sequence). The CDR3 coding sequence is TGTGCCAGCAGCTTAGCGGTTTCTGGAGAGACCCAGTACTTC. This codes for CASSLAVSGETQYF.

The chain links TRBV24-1 to TRBJ1-2, with D unclear. V was clipped by 3 bases and J by 4 bases, with 11 bases between them. The CDR3 consists of 14 residues. Germline lookup yields CDR1 KGHDR and CDR2 SFDVKD. DNA of the CDR3: TGTGCCACCAGTGATGCCGAGAAGCTCTATGGCTACACCTTC. It codes for CATSDAEKLYGYTF.

This clonotype was seen a few times. This chain uses TRBV3-1 with TRBJ2-5; TRBD2 aligns across 9 bases. The J call may be incorrect, as the DNA end agrees better with TRBJ2-7. CDR1 LGHDT and CDR2 YNNKEL come from the germline V gene (reference sequence). The CDR3 extends over 15 amino acids. CDR3 in amino acids: CASRLSGSDVYEQYF. The CDR3 DNA follows: TGTGCCAGCAGACTTAGCGGGAGCGACGTCTACGAGCAGTACTTC.

The genes are TRBV24-1 and TRBJ2-3, with 9 bases that match TRBD2. CDR3 size: 16 residues. The V and J ends lost 3 bases and 2 bases, in that order; junction bases with no gene match: 5. Per the germline V gene, CDR1 is KGHDR and CDR2 is SFDVKD. The CDR3 loop is CATSDAAGGHTDTQYF. CDR3 sequence (DNA): TGTGCCACCAGTGATGCGGCGGGGGGGCACACAGATACGCAGTATTTT.

The genes are TRBV3-1 and TRBJ2-5, with a weak D call TRBD1 (5 bases). The V end was cut by 1 base, the J end by 2 bases, with 5 bases between. The germline V gene encodes CDR1 LGHDT and CDR2 YNNKEL (reference sequence). This CDR3 has 13 amino acids. This CDR3 reads CASSQAGQETQYF. The CDR3, as DNA: TGTGCCAGCAGCCAAGCAGGGCAAGAGACCCAGTACTTC.

The CDR3 region has the DNA TGTGCCAGCAGCCCAGTTAGCGGGAGAGGGTACAATGAGCAGTTCTTC. Residues: CASSPVSGRGYNEQFF. This chain joins TRBV12-3 or TRBV12-4 and TRBJ2-1, with TRBD2 matching over 9 bases. J was trimmed by 4 bases and V by 6 bases; bases with no gene match: 10. CDR3 length: 16 residues.

This clonotype showed up many times. The chain uses TRBV12-3 or TRBV12-4 and TRBJ2-1; 11 nucleotides match TRBD2. This CDR3 has 14 residues. V shed 8 bases and J 5 bases; nucleotides not matched to a gene: 5. As DNA, the CDR3 is TGTGCCAGCTCCGGGACTAGCGGTAACAATGAGCAGTTCTTC. This sequence encodes CASSGTSGNNEQFF.

In this sample, this clonotype turned up once. The chain has TRBV5-5 and TRBJ1-5; tentatively, D is TRBD1 (5 bases). CDR3 length: 14 amino acids. V dropped 8 bases and J dropped 2 bases, with 14 bases sitting between them. The V gene's germline CDR1 is SGHKS and CDR2 YYEKEE (reference sequence). The CDR3 loop reads CASMAGAGNQPQHF. DNA of the CDR3: TGTGCCAGTATGGCCGGGGCTGGCAATCAGCCCCAGCATTTT.

The chain recombines TRBV5-1 with TRBJ2-6; TRBD1 is a possible D gene (5 bases). The CDR3 is 15 amino acids. Germline V gene data show CDR1 as SGHRS and CDR2 as YFSETQ. Trimming pared 4 bases from V and 2 bases from J, leaving 10 bases between. The CDR3 nucleotides read TGCGCCAGCAGCACGCAGGGTCCTGGGGCCAACGTCCTGACTTTC. It translates to CASSTQGPGANVLTF.

This chain joins TRBV27 and TRBJ2-5, with 12 bases aligning to TRBD1. Trimming cost V 5 bases and J 11 bases; bases outside gene matches: 12. Per germline, CDR1 MNHEY and CDR2 SMNVEV (reference sequence). The CDR3 has 15 residues. The CDR3 nucleotides are TGTGCCAGCAGTGAAACCGGGACAGGGGGCTCCAGGCAGTACTTC. Amino acid sequence: CASSETGTGGSRQYF.

V and J are TRBV20-1 and TRBJ2-1; TRBD2 matches 10 bases. This CDR3 is built from 14 residues. V lost 0 bases, J lost 10 bases, and 6 bases stayed unmatched. Germline CDR1 and CDR2: DFQATT and SNEGSKA (reference sequence). CDR3 sequence (DNA): TGCAGTGCTAGAGAATGGGAGCGGGAGGGAGAGCAGTTCTTC. It is translated as CSAREWEREGEQFF.

This chain uses TRBV10-3 with TRBJ2-2; no reliable D call. V was cut by 6 bases and J by 7 bases, with 9 bases left in between. CDR3 length: 12 residues. CDR1 ENHRY and CDR2 SYGVKD come from the germline V gene. CDR3 sequence reads: CAISLTIGELFF. In DNA, the CDR3 is TGTGCCATCAGCCTCACGATCGGGGAGCTGTTTTTT.

This chain uses TRBV29-1 with TRBJ2-3; D gene ambiguous. There are 14 residues in the CDR3. Germline loops: CDR1 SQVTM, CDR2 ANQGSEA. V lost 4 bases and J lost 1, with 12 bases in between. The DNA for the CDR3 is TGCAGCGTTGGGGCCGTACTCCGCACAGATACGCAGTATTTT. Translating it yields CSVGAVLRTDTQYF.

The chain has TRBV7-2 and TRBJ2-7, with 11 bases that match TRBD1. CDR3 length equals 16 residues. V shed 2 bases and J 4 bases; nucleotides not matched to a gene: 7. CDR1 SGHTA and CDR2 FQGNSA come from the germline V gene. The CDR3 is CASSLRTGGETYEQYF. CDR3 nucleotides: TGTGCCAGCAGCTTACGGACAGGGGGCGAGACTTACGAGCAGTACTTC.

This clonotype was counted between two and nine times. The chain is built from TRBV29-1 and TRBJ2-7; 7 nucleotides align to TRBD1. With 2 bases clipped from V and 6 bases from J, the junction kept 16 bases outside the gene matches. Germline-derived CDR1 and CDR2 are SQVTM and ANQGSEA. The CDR3 runs 16 residues. The CDR3 is CSVESRLRQGLGEQYF. Here the CDR3 DNA reads TGCAGCGTTGAAAGCCGATTACGACAGGGCCTAGGCGAGCAGTACTTC.

In its sample, this clonotype was seen a few times. The chain uses TRBV7-3 and TRBJ2-1; 9 positions match TRBD2. The CDR3 sequence is 15 residues long. V lost 2 bases and J lost 8; bases outside the gene matches: 7. Germline V gives CDR1 SGHTA, CDR2 FQGTGA. CDR3 region: CASSLAGTSIDEQFF. CDR3 DNA sequence: TGTGCCAGCAGCTTAGCCGGGACTAGCATCGATGAGCAGTTCTTC.

This chain connects TRBV11-2 to TRBJ2-5, with TRBD2 as a possible D gene (5 bases). The V gene lost 6 bases and the J gene lost 1 base, with 15 bases spanning the gap. CDR1 is SGHAT, CDR2 FQNNGV, per germline. The CDR3 has 15 residues. CDR3 protein: CASRTLLGRQETQYF. CDR3 DNA sequence: TGTGCCAGCAGAACTTTACTAGGACGCCAAGAGACCCAGTACTTC.

The chain uses TRBV27 and TRBJ2-7; a weak D match, TRBD2 (5 bases). The germline gives CDR1 MNHEY, CDR2 SMNVEV (reference sequence). The CDR3 is 16 residues long. Trimming pared 3 bases from V and 5 bases from J, leaving 20 bases between. This CDR3 is CASSFLLRGSGNEQYF. In nucleotides, the CDR3 is TGTGCCAGCAGTTTCCTCCTTCGGGGAAGCGGCAACGAGCAGTACTTC.

This rearrangement joins TRBV20-1 to TRBJ2-1; D uncertain. The germline CDR1 and CDR2 sequences are DFQATT and SNEGSKA (reference sequence). This CDR3 has 11 amino acids. The germline V and J ends were trimmed by 5 bases and 5 bases, with 7 bases remaining between them. The CDR3 here is CSAPSHNEQFF. The CDR3 DNA reads as TGCAGTGCTCCGTCGCACAATGAGCAGTTCTTC.

The chain recombines TRBV7-2 with TRBJ2-4; D not certain. Germline V CDR1 and CDR2: SGHTA, FQGNSA. V was trimmed by 6 bases and J by 0 bases, leaving 18 bases between them. The CDR3 length is 17 residues. CDR3 bases: TGTGCCAGCAGACTTGTTGCTACCGGGTTAGCCAAAAACATTCAGTACTTC. The encoded protein is CASRLVATGLAKNIQYF.

The sample holds a few counts of this clonotype. This chain joins TRBV20-1 and TRBJ2-1, with D tentatively TRBD1 or TRBD2 (7 bases each). CDR3 length: 12 residues. V dropped 6 bases and J dropped 8 bases, with 14 bases sitting between them. Germline V gene lookup returns CDR1 DFQATT and CDR2 SNEGSKA (reference sequence). The CDR3 DNA reads as TGCAGTGCGGCGACAGGGAGGGATGAGCAGTTCTTC. Residues: CSAATGRDEQFF.

The table lists this clonotype with many counts. The rearrangement joins TRBV4-1 to TRBJ2-7; 7 positions match TRBD1. Per germline, CDR1 MGHRA and CDR2 YSYEKL. The CDR3 contains 15 residues. The ends lost 5 bases at V and 1 base at J; junction bases unmatched: 8. This chain's CDR3 is CASSFQTGLSYEQYF. The CDR3 bases are TGCGCCAGCAGCTTTCAGACAGGGCTATCCTACGAGCAGTACTTC.

V and J are TRBV12-3 or TRBV12-4 and TRBJ2-7; 7 nucleotides agree with TRBD2. This CDR3 has 12 amino acids. The J segment lost 5 bases and the V segment lost 4 bases, leaving 2 bases of the junction unmatched. CDR3 bases: TGTGCCAGCAGTTGGACTAGGAACGAGCAGTACTTC. Its translation is CASSWTRNEQYF.

This clonotype was counted between two and nine times. The genes are TRBV7-8 and TRBJ1-2; D is perhaps TRBD1 (6 bases). Trimming took 5 bases from V and 4 from J, leaving 14 bases between them. Germline CDR1 and CDR2: SGHVS and FQNEAQ. This CDR3 region has 14 residues. The CDR3 nucleotides read TGTGCCAGCAGCGGGTTCGGGGACATCTATGGCTACACCTTC. This translates into CASSGFGDIYGYTF.

Only a few counts were recorded for this clonotype. The rearrangement uses TRBV5-1 and TRBJ2-7; no clear D. The CDR3 extends over 13 amino acids. In germline, CDR1 is SGHRS, CDR2 YFSETQ. V was clipped by 4 bases and J by 4 bases, with 12 bases between them. The CDR3 bases are TGCGCCAGCAGCCCCGAACCCTCATACGAGCAGTACTTC. The encoded protein is CASSPEPSYEQYF.

The chain carries TRBV4-1 and TRBJ1-6, with D perhaps TRBD1 (5 bases). The germline V and J ends were trimmed by 8 bases and 4 bases, with 12 bases remaining between them. The CDR3 has 14 residues. The germline CDR1 and CDR2 sequences are MGHRA and YSYEKL. The CDR3 DNA sequence: TGCGCCAGCCTACCTGGGGGGTATAATTCACCCCTCCACTTT. Its translation is CASLPGGYNSPLHF.

V gene TRBV5-1 combines with J gene TRBJ2-5; D possibly corresponds to TRBD1 (5 bases). The J call may be faulty, since TRBJ2-7 better matches the DNA end. CDR1 and CDR2 (germline): SGHRS, YFSETQ. This CDR3 has 15 residues. The CDR3 sequence is CASSLETETPYEQYF. Written as DNA, the CDR3 is TGCGCCAGCAGCTTGGAGACAGAAACACCCTACGAGCAGTACTTC.

The J gene is TRBJ2-7, the V gene TRBV10-3; D is unresolved. The V end was cut by 6 bases, the J end by 4 bases, with 13 bases between. The CDR3 covers 13 residues. Germline CDR1 ENHRY, CDR2 SYGVKD. The CDR3 loop is CAIRTTTPYEQYF. The CDR3, as DNA: TGTGCCATCAGGACGACCACCCCTTACGAGCAGTACTTC.